These 18 T cell receptor beta chains were sequenced from one sample in a study of neoadjuvant anti-PD-1 for oral cavity cancer. Measured with immunoSEQ multiplex PCR; TCRdb has only the in-frame clones, and not every one. The sample has over 65,000 clones, approximately 81% seen once. Time point of the sample: after neoadjuvant nivolumab, at surgical resection. The sample in question was PBMCs, obtained after nivolumab (anti-PD-1) treatment. The receptor set was obtained from a person aged 40-85 years with oral cavity squamous cell carcinoma.

The J gene is TRBJ1-4, the V gene TRBV7-9, with a possible D match to TRBD1 (5 bases). V was trimmed by 6 bases and J by 0 bases, leaving 11 bases between them. The CDR3 sequence is 15 residues long. The V gene's germline CDR1 is SEHNR and CDR2 FQNEAQ (reference sequence). The CDR3 region is CASSGARATNEKLFF. In DNA, the CDR3 is TGTGCCAGCAGTGGGGCCAGAGCAACTAATGAAAAACTGTTTTTT.

This rearrangement joins TRBV9 to TRBJ2-1; 8 nucleotides align to TRBD2. This CDR3 is 16 amino acids long. After removal of 4 bases from V and 7 bases from J, the junction contained 13 bases not matched to a gene. Germline-derived CDR1 and CDR2 are SGDLS and YYNGEE. The CDR3 sequence: CASSFFLSGDGNEQFF. In nucleotides, the CDR3 is TGTGCCAGCAGCTTCTTCCTTAGCGGGGATGGTAATGAGCAGTTCTTC.

CDR3 region: CASSSTGGWQDTQYF. The CDR3 DNA is TGCGCCAGCAGCTCTACAGGGGGTTGGCAAGATACGCAGTATTTT. The chain is built from TRBV5-1 and TRBJ2-3; 8 positions match TRBD1. The V gene end was trimmed by 3 bases and the J gene end by 5 bases; junction bases not matched to a gene: 8. Germline V gene sequence: CDR1 SGHRS, CDR2 YFSETQ. The CDR3 spans 15 residues.

V and J are TRBV5-1 and TRBJ2-1; D is unclear. The CDR3 spans 14 residues. CDR1 is SGHRS, CDR2 YFSETQ, per germline. V lost 2 bases and J 0 bases, leaving 6 bases between the germline ends. The chain's CDR3 is CASSLGISYNEQFF. The CDR3 DNA reads as TGCGCCAGCAGCTTAGGGATCTCCTACAATGAGCAGTTCTTC.

Comments on this clone: At the DNA level, this CDR3 is encoded by other sequences in the same sample as well. The V gene is TRBV6-5, the J gene TRBJ2-6, with D perhaps matching TRBD1 (6 bases). Germline values: CDR1 MNHEY, CDR2 SVGAGI. Trimming cost V 6 bases and J 7 bases, with 16 bases left between them. The CDR3 covers 15 residues. The CDR3 loop reads CASRTTGPGANVLTF. The CDR3 nucleotides are TGTGCCAGCAGGACCACAGGGCCCGGAGCCAACGTCCTGACTTTC.

The table lists this clone with a few counts. The chain carries TRBV20-1 and TRBJ1-1, with unresolved D. The CDR3 spans 11 residues. V was cut by 4 bases and J by 3 bases, with 6 bases left in between. Germline assignment: CDR1 DFQATT and CDR2 SNEGSKA (reference sequence). Here the CDR3 reads CSANRDTEAFF. CDR3 nucleotides: TGCAGTGCTAACCGGGACACTGAAGCTTTCTTT.

The chain couples TRBV2 to TRBJ2-7; D gene unclear. This CDR3 is 11 amino acids long. V shed 5 bases and J shed 5 bases, with 7 bases lying between them. The V gene's germline CDR1 is SNHLY and CDR2 FYNNEI. The CDR3 reads CASSFFDEQYF. The DNA for the CDR3 is TGTGCCAGCAGTTTCTTCGACGAGCAGTACTTC.

J is TRBJ1-1 and V is TRBV6-5, with 7 bases lining up with TRBD1. This CDR3 has 13 residues. From germline, CDR1 is MNHEY and CDR2 SVGAGI. V dropped 7 bases and J dropped 1; count of bases not matched to a gene: 3. CDR3 sequence: CASTRTGNTEAFF. The CDR3 bases are TGTGCCAGCACCCGGACAGGGAACACTGAAGCTTTCTTT.

This chain links TRBV6-1 with TRBJ2-5; D perhaps matches TRBD2 (5 bases). CDR3 length: 14 amino acids. The V end was cut by 6 bases, the J end by 0 bases, with 11 bases between. Germline values: CDR1 MNHNS, CDR2 SASEGT. In DNA, the CDR3 is TGTGCCAGCAGGGCCACTAGAAACCAAGAGACCCAGTACTTC. Its protein is CASRATRNQETQYF.

The rearrangement joins TRBV6-5 to TRBJ1-2; D not certain. V gave up 0 bases and J gave up 4 bases, with 9 bases separating them. The CDR3 covers 14 residues. Germline CDR1 reads MNHEY; CDR2 reads SVGAGI. CDR3 amino acids: CASSYSRYGYGYTF. For the CDR3, the DNA is TGTGCCAGCAGTTACTCTAGGTACGGCTATGGCTACACCTTC.

The CDR3 reads CASSSRDRGSGNTIYF. In DNA form, the CDR3 reads TGTGCCAGCAGTTCCCGGGACAGGGGTTCGGGAAACACCATATATTTT. The gene calls are TRBV27 and TRBJ1-3; 10 bases map to TRBD1. Trimming cost V 4 bases and J 4 bases; bases outside gene matches: 7. The CDR3 loop spans 16 amino acids. Per the germline V gene, CDR1 is MNHEY and CDR2 is SMNVEV (reference sequence).

The chain joins TRBV9 to TRBJ2-5; the D gene is possibly TRBD1 (6 bases). With 3 bases removed from V and 10 bases from J, the gap between germline ends came to 16 bases. The germline V gene has CDR1 SGDLS and CDR2 YYNGEE. The CDR3 has 13 residues. In DNA, the CDR3 is TGTGCCAGCAGCGGGATGGGGGCCGGCGACCAGTACTTC. Amino acid sequence: CASSGMGAGDQYF. Variable domain in full (rest from reference TRBV9 and TRBJ2-5): DSGVTQTPKHLITATGQRVTLRCSPRSGDLSVYWYQQSLDQGLQFLIQYYNGEERAKGNILERFSAQQFPDLHSELNLSSLELGDSALYFCASSGMGAGDQYFGPGTRLLVL.

This chain connects TRBV10-3 to TRBJ2-3, with 14 bases lining up with TRBD2. Losses at the gene ends were 6 bases for V and 6 bases for J; bases not matched to a gene: 2. This CDR3 region has 14 residues. CDR1 ENHRY and CDR2 SYGVKD come from the germline V gene. In DNA form, the CDR3 reads TGTGCCATCAGCCGGACTAGCGGGGGGGATACGCAGTATTTT. This gives the protein CAISRTSGGDTQYF.

V gene TRBV13 combines with J gene TRBJ1-1; the D is unclear. CDR1 and CDR2 from the germline V gene are PRHDT and FYEKMQ (reference sequence). V dropped 5 bases and J dropped 5 bases, with 9 bases sitting between them. The CDR3 spans 12 residues. CDR3 bases: TGTGCCAGCAGCGTCCGGTGGACTGAAGCTTTCTTT. Amino acid sequence: CASSVRWTEAFF.

V is TRBV11-2 and J is TRBJ1-4, with a tentative D call TRBD1 (5 bases). There are 14 residues in the CDR3. The germline V gene has CDR1 SGHAT and CDR2 FQNNGV. V dropped 5 bases and J dropped 0 bases, with 7 bases sitting between them. CDR3 in amino acids: CASSKDTTNEKLFF. The DNA of the CDR3 is TGTGCCAGCAGCAAGGACACAACTAATGAAAAACTGTTTTTT.

This clone was counted only a few times. This rearrangement joins TRBV28 to TRBJ1-4; no clear D gene. The CDR3 spans 13 residues. Between the trimmed V and J ends, which lost 4 bases and 3 bases, there was a span of 6 bases. The germline V gene encodes CDR1 MDHEN and CDR2 SYDVKM. The CDR3 DNA reads as TGTGCCAGCAGTTCCGGGGCTAATGAAAAACTGTTTTTT. Its protein is CASSSGANEKLFF.

The chain employs TRBV6-1 and TRBJ1-1; no clear D. The V end was cut by 1 base, the J end by 1 base, with 10 bases between. This CDR3 contains 15 residues. The V gene's germline CDR1 is MNHNS and CDR2 SASEGT. The CDR3 spells CASSEVATANTEAFF. The CDR3 coding sequence is TGTGCCAGCAGTGAAGTCGCAACGGCGAACACTGAAGCTTTCTTT.

This clone was picked up a small number of times. This chain uses TRBV19 with TRBJ2-7; tentatively, D is TRBD2 (5 bases). V dropped 5 bases and J dropped 3 bases, with 14 bases sitting between them. Germline V CDR1 and CDR2: LNHDA, SQIVND (reference sequence). This CDR3 has 14 residues. In DNA, the CDR3 is TGTGCCAGTAGTGCAGAGGGATTCTTCTACGAGCAGTACTTC. Encoded protein: CASSAEGFFYEQYF. Full variable domain (missing parts from reference TRBV19 and TRBJ2-7): DGGITQSPKYLFRKEGQNVTLSCEQNLNHDAMYWYRQDPGQGLRLIYYSQIVNDFQKGDIAEGYSVSREKKESFPLTVTSAQKNPTAFYLCASSAEGFFYEQYFGPGTRLTVT.